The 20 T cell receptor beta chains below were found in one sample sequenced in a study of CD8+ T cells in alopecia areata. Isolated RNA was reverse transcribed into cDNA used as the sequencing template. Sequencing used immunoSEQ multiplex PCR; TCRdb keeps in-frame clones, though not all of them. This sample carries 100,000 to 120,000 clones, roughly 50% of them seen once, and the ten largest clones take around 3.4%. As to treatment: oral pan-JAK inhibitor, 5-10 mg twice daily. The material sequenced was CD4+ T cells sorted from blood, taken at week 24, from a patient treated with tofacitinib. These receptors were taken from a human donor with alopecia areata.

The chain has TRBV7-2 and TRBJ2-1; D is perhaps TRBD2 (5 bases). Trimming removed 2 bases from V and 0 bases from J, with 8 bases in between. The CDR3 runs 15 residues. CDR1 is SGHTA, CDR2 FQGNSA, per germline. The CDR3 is CASSLIGSSYNEQFF. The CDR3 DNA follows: TGTGCCAGCAGCTTAATAGGGAGCTCCTACAATGAGCAGTTCTTC. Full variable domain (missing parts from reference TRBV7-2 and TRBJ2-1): GAGVSQSPSNKVTEKGKDVELRCDPISGHTALYWYRQSLGQGLEFLIYFQGNSAPDKSGLPSDRFSAERTGGSVSTLTIQRTQQEDSAVYLCASSLIGSSYNEQFFGPGTRLTVL.

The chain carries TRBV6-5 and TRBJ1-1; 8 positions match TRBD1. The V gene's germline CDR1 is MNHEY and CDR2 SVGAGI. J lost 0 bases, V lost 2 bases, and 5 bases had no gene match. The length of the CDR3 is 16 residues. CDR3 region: CASSYPGQAMNTEAFF. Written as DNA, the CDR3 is TGTGCCAGCAGTTACCCGGGACAGGCCATGAACACTGAAGCTTTCTTT.

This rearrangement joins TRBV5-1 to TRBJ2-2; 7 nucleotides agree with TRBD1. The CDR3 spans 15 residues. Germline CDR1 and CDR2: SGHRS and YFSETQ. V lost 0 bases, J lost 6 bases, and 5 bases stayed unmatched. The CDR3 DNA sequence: TGCGCCAGCAGCTTGGGACAGGGTTTTGCCGGGGAGCTGTTTTTT. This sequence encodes CASSLGQGFAGELFF.

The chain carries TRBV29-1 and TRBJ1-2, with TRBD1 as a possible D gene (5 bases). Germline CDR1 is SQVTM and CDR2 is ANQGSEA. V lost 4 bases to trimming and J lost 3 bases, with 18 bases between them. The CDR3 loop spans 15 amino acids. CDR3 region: CSVVGVDVIDYGYTF. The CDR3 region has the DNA TGCAGCGTTGTGGGGGTCGACGTAATAGACTATGGCTACACCTTC.

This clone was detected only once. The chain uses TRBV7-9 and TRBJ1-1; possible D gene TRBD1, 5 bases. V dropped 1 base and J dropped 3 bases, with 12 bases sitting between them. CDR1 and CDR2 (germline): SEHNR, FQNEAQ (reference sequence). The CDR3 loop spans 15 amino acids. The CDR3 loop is CASSLGSGPYTEAFF. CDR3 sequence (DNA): TGTGCCAGCAGCTTAGGGTCGGGGCCGTACACTGAAGCTTTCTTT.

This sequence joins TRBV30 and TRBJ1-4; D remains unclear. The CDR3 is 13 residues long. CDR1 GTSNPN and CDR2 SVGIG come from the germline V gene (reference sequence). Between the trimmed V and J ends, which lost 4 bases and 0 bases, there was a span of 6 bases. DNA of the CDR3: TGTGCCTGGACATTCACAACTAATGAAAAACTGTTTTTT. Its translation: CAWTFTTNEKLFF.

CDR3 in DNA: TGTGCCAGCAGCTCAGGGGATACGCAGTATTTT. Protein product: CASSSGDTQYF. The genes are TRBV11-2 and TRBJ2-3; D perhaps matches TRBD1 (5 bases). The CDR3 runs to 11 residues. Trimming shortened V by 4 bases and J by 6 bases, and 5 bases separated the two germline ends. CDR1 and CDR2 from the germline V gene are SGHAT and FQNNGV.

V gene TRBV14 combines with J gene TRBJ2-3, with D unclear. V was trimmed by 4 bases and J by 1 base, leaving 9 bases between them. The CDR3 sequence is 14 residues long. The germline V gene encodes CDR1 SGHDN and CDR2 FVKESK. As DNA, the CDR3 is TGTGCCAGCAGCCGCTCTATGGGCACAGATACGCAGTATTTT. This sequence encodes CASSRSMGTDTQYF.

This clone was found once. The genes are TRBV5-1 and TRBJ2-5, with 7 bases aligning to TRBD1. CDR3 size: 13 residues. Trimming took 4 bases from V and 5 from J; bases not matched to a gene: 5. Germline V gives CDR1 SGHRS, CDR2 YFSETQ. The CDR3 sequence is CASSVDRVETQYF. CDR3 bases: TGCGCCAGCAGCGTCGACAGGGTGGAGACCCAGTACTTC.

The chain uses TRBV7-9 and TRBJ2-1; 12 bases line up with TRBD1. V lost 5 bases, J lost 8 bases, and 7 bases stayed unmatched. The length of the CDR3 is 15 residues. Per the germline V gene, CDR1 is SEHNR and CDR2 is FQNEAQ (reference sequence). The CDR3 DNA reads TGTGCCAGCAGCCTACCGGGACAGGGGGCCCATGAGCAGTTCTTC. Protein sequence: CASSLPGQGAHEQFF.

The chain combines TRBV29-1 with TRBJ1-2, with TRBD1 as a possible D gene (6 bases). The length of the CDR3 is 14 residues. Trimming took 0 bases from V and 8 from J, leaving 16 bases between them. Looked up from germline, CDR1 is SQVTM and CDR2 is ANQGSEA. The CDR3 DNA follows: TGCAGCGTTGAAGAAGTGGCAGGGGTGGGCGGCTACACCTTC. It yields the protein CSVEEVAGVGGYTF.

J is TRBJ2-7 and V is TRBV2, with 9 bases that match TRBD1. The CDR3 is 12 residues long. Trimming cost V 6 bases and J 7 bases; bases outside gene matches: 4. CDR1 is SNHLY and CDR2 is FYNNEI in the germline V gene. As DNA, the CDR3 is TGTGCCAGCAGACGGACAGGGGTAGAGCAGTACTTC. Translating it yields CASRRTGVEQYF.

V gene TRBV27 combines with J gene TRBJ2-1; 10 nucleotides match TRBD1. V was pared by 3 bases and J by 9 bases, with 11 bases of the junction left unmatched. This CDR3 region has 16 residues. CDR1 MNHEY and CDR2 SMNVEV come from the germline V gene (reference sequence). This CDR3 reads CASSFSGQGVLGEQFF. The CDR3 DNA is TGTGCCAGCAGTTTCTCCGGACAGGGGGTACTAGGTGAGCAGTTCTTC.

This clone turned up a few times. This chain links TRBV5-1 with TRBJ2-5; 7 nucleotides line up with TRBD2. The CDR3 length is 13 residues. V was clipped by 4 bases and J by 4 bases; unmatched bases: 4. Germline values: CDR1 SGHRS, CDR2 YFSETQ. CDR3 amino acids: CASSRGVGETQYF. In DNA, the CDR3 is TGCGCCAGCAGCCGGGGGGTTGGAGAGACCCAGTACTTC.

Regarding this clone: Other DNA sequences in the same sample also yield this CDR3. CDR3 amino acids: CSARDRVEQYF. CDR3 nucleotides: TGCAGTGCTAGAGATCGGGTCGAGCAGTACTTC. J is TRBJ2-7 and V is TRBV20-1; D is unclear. The CDR3 covers 11 residues. The V end was cut by 0 bases, the J end by 6 bases, with 6 bases between. Germline V lookup: CDR1 DFQATT, CDR2 SNEGSKA (reference sequence).

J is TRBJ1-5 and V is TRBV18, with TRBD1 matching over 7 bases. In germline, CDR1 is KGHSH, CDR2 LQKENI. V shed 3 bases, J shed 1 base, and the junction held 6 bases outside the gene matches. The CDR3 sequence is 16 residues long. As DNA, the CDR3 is TGTGCCAGCTCACCCGACAGGGTGGCGAGCAATCAGCCCCAGCATTTT. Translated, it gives CASSPDRVASNQPQHF. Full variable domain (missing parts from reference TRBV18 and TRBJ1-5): NAGVMQNPRHLVRRRGQEARLRCSPMKGHSHVYWYRQLPEEGLKFMVYLQKENIIDESGMPKERFSAEFPKEGPSILRIQQVVRGDSAAYFCASSPDRVASNQPQHFGDGTRLSIL.

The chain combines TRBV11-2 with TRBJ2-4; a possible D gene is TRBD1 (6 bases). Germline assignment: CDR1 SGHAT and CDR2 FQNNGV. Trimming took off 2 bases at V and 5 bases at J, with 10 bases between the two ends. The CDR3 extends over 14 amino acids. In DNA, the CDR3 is TGTGCCAGCAGCTTAAACAGGGTCCAAAACATTCAGTACTTC. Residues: CASSLNRVQNIQYF.

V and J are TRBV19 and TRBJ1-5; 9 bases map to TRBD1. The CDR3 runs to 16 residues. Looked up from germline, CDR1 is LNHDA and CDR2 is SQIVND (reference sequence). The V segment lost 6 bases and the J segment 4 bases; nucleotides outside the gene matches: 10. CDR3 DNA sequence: TGTGCCAGTAGAGACCTCAGGACAGGGGATAATCAGCCCCAGCATTTT. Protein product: CASRDLRTGDNQPQHF.

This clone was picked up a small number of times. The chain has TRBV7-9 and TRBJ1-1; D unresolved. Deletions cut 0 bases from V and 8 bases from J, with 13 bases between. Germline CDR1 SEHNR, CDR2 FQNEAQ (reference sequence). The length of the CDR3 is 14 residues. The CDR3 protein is CASSLAMVGWEAFF. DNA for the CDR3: TGTGCCAGCAGCTTAGCGATGGTGGGGTGGGAAGCTTTCTTT.

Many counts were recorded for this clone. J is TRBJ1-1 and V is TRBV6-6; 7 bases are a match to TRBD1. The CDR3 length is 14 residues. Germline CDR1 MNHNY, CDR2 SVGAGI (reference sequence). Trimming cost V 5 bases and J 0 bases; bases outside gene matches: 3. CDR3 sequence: CASSDRDMNTEAFF. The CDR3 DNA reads TGTGCCAGCAGTGACAGGGACATGAACACTGAAGCTTTCTTT.